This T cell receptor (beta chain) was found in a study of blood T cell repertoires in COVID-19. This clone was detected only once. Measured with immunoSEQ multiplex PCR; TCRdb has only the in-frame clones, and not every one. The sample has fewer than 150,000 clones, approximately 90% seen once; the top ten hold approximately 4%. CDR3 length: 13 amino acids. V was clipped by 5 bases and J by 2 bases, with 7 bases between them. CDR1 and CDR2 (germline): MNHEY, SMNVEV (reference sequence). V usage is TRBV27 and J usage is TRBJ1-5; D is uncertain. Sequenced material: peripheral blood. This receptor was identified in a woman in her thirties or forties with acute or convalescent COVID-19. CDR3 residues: CASSVQGNQPQHF. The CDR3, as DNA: TGTGCCAGCAGTGTCCAGGGCAATCAGCCCCAGCATTTT.